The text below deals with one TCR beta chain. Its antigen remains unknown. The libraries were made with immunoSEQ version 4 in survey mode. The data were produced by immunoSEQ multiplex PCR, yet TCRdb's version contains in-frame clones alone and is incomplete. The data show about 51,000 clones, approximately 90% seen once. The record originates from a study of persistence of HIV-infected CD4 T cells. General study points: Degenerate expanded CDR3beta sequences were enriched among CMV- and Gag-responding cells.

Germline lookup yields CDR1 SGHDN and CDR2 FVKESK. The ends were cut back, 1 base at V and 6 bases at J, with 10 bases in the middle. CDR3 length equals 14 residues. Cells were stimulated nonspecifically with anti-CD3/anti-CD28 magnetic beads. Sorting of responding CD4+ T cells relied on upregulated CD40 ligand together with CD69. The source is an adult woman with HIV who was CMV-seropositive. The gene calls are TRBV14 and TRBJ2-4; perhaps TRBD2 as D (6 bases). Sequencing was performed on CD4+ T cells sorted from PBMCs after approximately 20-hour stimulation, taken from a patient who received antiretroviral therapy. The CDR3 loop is CASSQGLGANIQYF. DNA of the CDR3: TGTGCCAGCAGCCAAGGACTAGGGGCAAACATTCAGTACTTC.